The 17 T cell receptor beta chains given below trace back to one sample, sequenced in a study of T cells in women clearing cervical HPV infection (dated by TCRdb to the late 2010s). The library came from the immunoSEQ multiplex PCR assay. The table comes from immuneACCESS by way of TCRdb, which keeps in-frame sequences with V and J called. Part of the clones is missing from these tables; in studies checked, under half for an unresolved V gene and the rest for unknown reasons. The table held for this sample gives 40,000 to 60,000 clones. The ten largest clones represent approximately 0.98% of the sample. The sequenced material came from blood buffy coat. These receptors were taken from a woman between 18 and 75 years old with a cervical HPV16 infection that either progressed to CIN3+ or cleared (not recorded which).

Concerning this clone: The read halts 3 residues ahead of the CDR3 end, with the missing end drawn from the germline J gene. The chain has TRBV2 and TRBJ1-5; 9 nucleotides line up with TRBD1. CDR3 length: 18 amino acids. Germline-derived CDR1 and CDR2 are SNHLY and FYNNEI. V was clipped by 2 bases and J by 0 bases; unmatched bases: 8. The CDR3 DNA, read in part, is TGTGCCAGCAGTGAAATCTTCCGGGACAGGGATAGCAATCAGCCC. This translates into CASSEIFRDRDSNQP. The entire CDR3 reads CASSEIFRDRDSNQPQHF.

CDR3 DNA (partial): TGTGCCAGTAGGTTGGACAGGGGGCGAGCTGTGGGCAATCAGCCG. It codes for CASRLDRGRAVGNQP. The entire CDR3 reads CASRLDRGRAVGNQPQYF. This chain connects TRBV19 to TRBJ2-3; 11 positions match TRBD1. Sequencing ends 3 residues short of the CDR3 end; the germline J gene provides the rest. The germline CDR1 and CDR2 sequences are LNHDA and SQIVND (reference sequence). The CDR3 runs to 18 residues.

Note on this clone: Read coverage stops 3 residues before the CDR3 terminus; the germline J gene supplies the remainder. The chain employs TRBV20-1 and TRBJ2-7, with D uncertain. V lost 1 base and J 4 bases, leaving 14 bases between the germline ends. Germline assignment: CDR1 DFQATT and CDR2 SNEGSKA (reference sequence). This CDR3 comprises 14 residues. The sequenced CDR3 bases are TGCAGTGCTAGAGGCCCCGCTAGTGGTTACGAG. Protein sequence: CSARGPASGYE. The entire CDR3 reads CSARGPASGYEQYF.

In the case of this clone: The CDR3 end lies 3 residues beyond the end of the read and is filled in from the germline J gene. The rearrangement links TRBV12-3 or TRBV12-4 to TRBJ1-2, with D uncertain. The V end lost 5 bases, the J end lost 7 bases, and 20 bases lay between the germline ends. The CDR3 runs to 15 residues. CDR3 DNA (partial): TGTGCCAGCAGTCATCAAACATCGGCGGCGCGTGGC. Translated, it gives CASSHQTSAARG. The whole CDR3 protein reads CASSHQTSAARGYTF.

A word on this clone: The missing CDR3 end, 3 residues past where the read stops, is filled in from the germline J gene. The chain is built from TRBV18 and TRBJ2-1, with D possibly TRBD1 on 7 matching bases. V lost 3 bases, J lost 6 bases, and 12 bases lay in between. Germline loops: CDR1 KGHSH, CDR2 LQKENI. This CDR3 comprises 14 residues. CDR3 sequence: CASSPNQGGNEQFF. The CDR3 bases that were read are TGTGCCAGCTCACCGAACCAGGGGGGCAATGAG.

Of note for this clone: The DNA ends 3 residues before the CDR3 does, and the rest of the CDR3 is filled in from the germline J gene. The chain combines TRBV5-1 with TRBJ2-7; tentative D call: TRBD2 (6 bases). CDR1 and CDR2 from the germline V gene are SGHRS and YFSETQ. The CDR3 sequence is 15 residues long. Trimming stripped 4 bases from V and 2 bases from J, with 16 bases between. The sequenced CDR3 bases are TGCGCCAGCAGCCCCGGGACTCTAGCAACCTACGAG. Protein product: CASSPGTLATYE. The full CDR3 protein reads CASSPGTLATYEQYF.

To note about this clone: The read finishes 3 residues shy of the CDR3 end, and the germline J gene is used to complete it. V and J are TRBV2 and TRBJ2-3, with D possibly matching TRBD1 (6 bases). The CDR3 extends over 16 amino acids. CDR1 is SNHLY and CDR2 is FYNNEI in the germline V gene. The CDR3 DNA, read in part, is TGTGCCAGCAGACCACAGGGTAACTCTCTTTTTCTGCCG. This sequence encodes CASRPQGNSLFLP. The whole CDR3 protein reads CASRPQGNSLFLPQYF. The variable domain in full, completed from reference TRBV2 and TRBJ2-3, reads EPEVTQTPSHQVTQMGQEVILRCVPISNHLYFYWYRQILGQKVEFLVSFYNNEISEKSEIFDDQFSVERPDGSNFTLKIRSTKLEDSAMYFCASRPQGNSLFLPQYFGPGTRLTVL.

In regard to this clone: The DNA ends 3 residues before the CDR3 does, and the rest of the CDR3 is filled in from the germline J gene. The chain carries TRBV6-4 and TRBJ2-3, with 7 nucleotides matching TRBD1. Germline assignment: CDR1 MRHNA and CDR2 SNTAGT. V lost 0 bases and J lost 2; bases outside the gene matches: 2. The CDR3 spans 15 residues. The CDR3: CASSDSTGHTDTQYF. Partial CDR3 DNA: TGTGCCAGCAGTGACTCGACAGGGCACACAGATACG.

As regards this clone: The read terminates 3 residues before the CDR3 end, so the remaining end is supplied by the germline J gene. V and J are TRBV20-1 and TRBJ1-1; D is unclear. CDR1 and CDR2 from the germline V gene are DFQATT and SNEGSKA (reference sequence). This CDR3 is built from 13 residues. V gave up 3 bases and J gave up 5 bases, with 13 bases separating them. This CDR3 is CSASKGYGTEAFF. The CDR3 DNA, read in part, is TGCAGTGCTAGCAAAGGGTATGGTACTGAA.

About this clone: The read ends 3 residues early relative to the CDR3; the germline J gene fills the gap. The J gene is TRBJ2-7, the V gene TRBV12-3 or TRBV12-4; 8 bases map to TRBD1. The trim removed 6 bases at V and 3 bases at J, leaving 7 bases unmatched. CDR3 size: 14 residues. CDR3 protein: CASSLGQDYYEQYF. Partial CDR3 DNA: TGTGCCAGCAGCCTGGGACAGGACTACTACGAG.

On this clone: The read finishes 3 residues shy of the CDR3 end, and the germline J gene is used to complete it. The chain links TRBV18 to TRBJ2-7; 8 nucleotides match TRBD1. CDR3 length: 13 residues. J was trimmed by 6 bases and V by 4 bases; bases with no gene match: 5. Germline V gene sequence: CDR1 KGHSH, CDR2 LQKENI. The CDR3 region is CASSLDRGREQYF. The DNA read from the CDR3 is TGTGCCAGCTCACTCGACAGGGGACGCGAG. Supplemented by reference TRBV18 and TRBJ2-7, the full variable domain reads NAGVMQNPRHLVRRRGQEARLRCSPMKGHSHVYWYRQLPEEGLKFMVYLQKENIIDESGMPKERFSAEFPKEGPSILRIQQVVRGDSAAYFCASSLDRGREQYFGPGTRLTVT.

Incomplete CDR3 DNA: TGTGCCAGCAGCTCACTAGCGGGATTCACAGATACG. Translating it yields CASSSLAGFTDT. The CDR3 in its entirety is CASSSLAGFTDTQYF. The rearrangement uses TRBV7-9 and TRBJ2-3; 10 bases map to TRBD2. The read comes to an end 3 residues before the CDR3 does, leaving the germline J gene to fill in the end. Germline-derived CDR1 and CDR2 are SEHNR and FQNEAQ (reference sequence). J was trimmed by 2 bases and V by 4 bases; bases with no gene match: 3. The CDR3 runs to 15 residues.

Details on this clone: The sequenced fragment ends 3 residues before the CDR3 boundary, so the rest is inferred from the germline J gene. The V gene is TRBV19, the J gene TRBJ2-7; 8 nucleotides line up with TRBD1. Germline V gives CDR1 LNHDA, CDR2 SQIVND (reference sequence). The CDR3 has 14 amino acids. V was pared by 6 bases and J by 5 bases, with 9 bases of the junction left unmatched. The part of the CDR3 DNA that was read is TGTGCCAGTAGAGTCGGACAGGGTGTCCACGAG. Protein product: CASRVGQGVHE. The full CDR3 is CASRVGQGVHEQYF.

CDR3: CASSQSASRTGLNQAGTEAFF. Partial CDR3 DNA: TGTGCCAGCAGCCAATCGGCCTCTCGGACAGGGCTAAATCAAGCGGGGACTGAA. The chain links TRBV16 to TRBJ1-1; 8 nucleotides agree with TRBD1. The CDR3 end lies 3 residues beyond the end of the read and is filled in from the germline J gene. This CDR3 contains 21 residues. Unmatched junction bases numbered 23, after V lost 0 bases and J lost 5 bases. Germline CDR1 KGHSY, CDR2 FQNENV.

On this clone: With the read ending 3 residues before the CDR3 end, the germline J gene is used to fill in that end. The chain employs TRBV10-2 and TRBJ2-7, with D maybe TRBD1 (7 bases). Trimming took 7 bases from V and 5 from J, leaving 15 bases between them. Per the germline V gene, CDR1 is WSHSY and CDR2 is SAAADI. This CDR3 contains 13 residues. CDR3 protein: CASKAGGGHEQYF. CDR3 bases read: TGCGCCAGCAAGGCAGGGGGAGGTCACGAG.

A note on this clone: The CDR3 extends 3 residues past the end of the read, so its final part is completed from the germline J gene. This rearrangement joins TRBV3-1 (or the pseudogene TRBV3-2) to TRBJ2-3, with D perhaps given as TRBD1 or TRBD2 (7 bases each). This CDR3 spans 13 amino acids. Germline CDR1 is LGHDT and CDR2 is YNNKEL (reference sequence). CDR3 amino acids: CASRVRGRETQYF. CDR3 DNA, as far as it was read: TGTGCCAGCAGGGTGAGGGGGCGGGAGACG.

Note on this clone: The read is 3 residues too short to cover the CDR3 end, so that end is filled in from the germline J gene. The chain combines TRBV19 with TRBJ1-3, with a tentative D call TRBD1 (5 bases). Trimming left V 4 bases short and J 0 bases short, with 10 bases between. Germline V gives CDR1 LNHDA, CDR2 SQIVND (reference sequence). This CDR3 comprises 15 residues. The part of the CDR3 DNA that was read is TGTGCCAGTAGTAGAGACAGCGGCTCTGGAAACACC. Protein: CASSRDSGSGNT. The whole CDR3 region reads CASSRDSGSGNTIYF.